This is a list of T cell receptor beta chains from one sample in a study of cytomegalovirus exposure and HLA in healthy donors. Libraries were prepared by immunoSEQ multiplex PCR; TCRdb keeps only in-frame clonotypes and omits some of them. In the table there are 95,000 to 150,000 clones, roughly 80% of which are singletons. Sample: PBMCs. These receptors came from a man aged 25 to 40 in good health and CMV-seronegative. The CDR3 runs from the conserved cysteine through the conserved F or W. A D gene is named only where the DNA matches it firmly. The listing skips clone size in some rows; elsewhere it reads once, few, many or a size class.

clone_size: NA
d_call: TRBD2
v_call: TRBV5-1
cdr3_length: 16
j_call: TRBJ2-2
cdr3_aa: CASSLAGGRQSGELFF
cdr3_nt: TGCGCCAGCAGCTTAGCGGGGGGCCGCCAGTCCGGGGAGCTGTTTTTT

clone_size: NA
d_call: NA
v_call: TRBV14
cdr3_length: 18
j_call: TRBJ1-6
cdr3_aa: CASSPPKFRVKGDSPLHF
cdr3_nt: TGTGCCAGCAGCCCGCCTAAGTTCAGGGTAAAGGGGGATTCACCCCTCCACTTT

clone_size: NA
d_call: NA
v_call: TRBV5-5
cdr3_length: 13
j_call: TRBJ2-1
cdr3_aa: CASSLALPGEQFF
cdr3_nt: TGTGCCAGCAGCTTGGCCTTACCAGGGGAGCAGTTCTTC

clone_size: few
d_call: TRBD1
v_call: TRBV7-9
cdr3_length: 12
j_call: TRBJ1-2
cdr3_aa: CASAQGNYGYTF
cdr3_nt: TGTGCCAGCGCACAGGGGAACTATGGCTACACCTTC

clone_size: NA
d_call: NA
v_call: TRBV18
cdr3_length: 17
j_call: TRBJ2-6
cdr3_aa: CASSPVAGNSGANGLTF
cdr3_nt: TGTGCCAGCTCACCAGTGGCAGGGAATTCTGGGGCCAACGGCCTGACTTTC

clone_size: NA
d_call: NA
v_call: TRBV5-4
cdr3_length: 12
j_call: TRBJ2-1
cdr3_aa: CASSLAEHEQFF
cdr3_nt: TGTGCCAGCAGCTTGGCGGAGCATGAGCAGTTCTTC

clone_size: NA
d_call: NA
v_call: TRBV7-2
cdr3_length: 13
j_call: TRBJ2-3
cdr3_aa: CASSLERWSTQYF
cdr3_nt: TGTGCCAGCAGCTTAGAACGGTGGAGTACGCAGTATTTT

clone_size: NA
d_call: NA
v_call: TRBV13
cdr3_length: 14
j_call: TRBJ2-7
cdr3_aa: CASRPGGGGYEQYF
cdr3_nt: TGTGCCAGCAGACCTGGGGGGGGCGGATACGAGCAGTACTTC

clone_size: NA
d_call: TRBD1
v_call: TRBV7-9
cdr3_length: 13
j_call: TRBJ2-7
cdr3_aa: CASRGQGAYEQYF
cdr3_nt: TGTGCCAGCAGGGGACAGGGTGCCTACGAGCAGTACTTC

clone_size: NA
d_call: TRBD2
v_call: TRBV7-6
cdr3_length: 13
j_call: TRBJ2-5
cdr3_aa: CASIPSGEETQYF
cdr3_nt: TGTGCCAGCATTCCTAGCGGCGAAGAGACCCAGTACTTC

clone_size: NA
d_call: TRBD1
v_call: TRBV11-2
cdr3_length: 14
j_call: TRBJ2-2
cdr3_aa: CASSFGTGDGELFF
cdr3_nt: TGTGCCAGCAGCTTCGGGACAGGGGACGGGGAGCTGTTTTTT

clone_size: few
d_call: NA
v_call: TRBV6-5
cdr3_length: 14
j_call: TRBJ2-7
cdr3_aa: CASRPPGQAYEQYF
cdr3_nt: TGTGCCAGCAGGCCCCCGGGACAAGCCTACGAGCAGTACTTC

clone_size: NA
d_call: NA
v_call: TRBV5-1
cdr3_length: 15
j_call: TRBJ2-3
cdr3_aa: CASSLRSGSTDTQYF
cdr3_nt: TGCGCCAGCAGCCTTCGGTCGGGTAGCACAGATACGCAGTATTTT

clone_size: few
d_call: NA
v_call: TRBV19
cdr3_length: 15
j_call: TRBJ1-5
cdr3_aa: CASTRWGSGDQPQHF
cdr3_nt: TGTGCCAGTACACGGTGGGGGAGCGGGGATCAGCCCCAGCATTTT

clone_size: NA
d_call: TRBD2
v_call: TRBV7-9
cdr3_length: 16
j_call: TRBJ2-5
cdr3_aa: CSSSPLRGGGQETQYF
cdr3_nt: TGTTCCAGCAGCCCGCTTCGCGGGGGGGGTCAAGAGACCCAGTACTTC

clone_size: NA
d_call: TRBD1
v_call: TRBV9
cdr3_length: 14
j_call: TRBJ2-7
cdr3_aa: CASSARDRVGEQYF
cdr3_nt: TGTGCCAGCAGCGCGAGGGACAGGGTTGGCGAGCAGTACTTC

clone_size: NA
d_call: NA
v_call: TRBV2
cdr3_length: 13
j_call: TRBJ1-1
cdr3_aa: CASSAWEDTEAFF
cdr3_nt: TGTGCCAGCAGCGCCTGGGAGGACACTGAAGCTTTCTTT

clone_size: NA
d_call: TRBD1
v_call: TRBV30
cdr3_length: 14
j_call: TRBJ1-6
cdr3_aa: CAWSPGQANSPLHF
cdr3_nt: TGTGCCTGGAGTCCGGGACAGGCTAATTCACCCCTCCACTTT

clone_size: few
d_call: NA
v_call: TRBV6-4
cdr3_length: 16
j_call: TRBJ2-1
cdr3_aa: CASSDGLGGSYNEQFF
cdr3_nt: TGTGCCAGCAGTGACGGGCTGGGGGGTTCCTACAATGAGCAGTTCTTC

clone_size: NA
d_call: NA
v_call: TRBV7-2
cdr3_length: 16
j_call: TRBJ2-7
cdr3_aa: CASSLYTGRGSYEQYF
cdr3_nt: TGTGCCAGCAGCTTATATACAGGGCGGGGGAGCTACGAGCAGTACTTC

clone_size: NA
d_call: NA
v_call: TRBV6-1
cdr3_length: 12
j_call: TRBJ1-2
cdr3_aa: CASGANPEGYTF
cdr3_nt: TGTGCCAGCGGGGCCAACCCGGAGGGCTACACCTTC

clone_size: few
d_call: TRBD1
v_call: TRBV2
cdr3_length: 14
j_call: TRBJ1-2
cdr3_aa: CASRFDRGNYGYTF
cdr3_nt: TGTGCCAGCAGGTTTGACAGGGGGAACTATGGCTACACCTTC

clone_size: NA
d_call: TRBD1
v_call: TRBV11-2
cdr3_length: 14
j_call: TRBJ2-7
cdr3_aa: CASSLGTGSYEQYF
cdr3_nt: TGTGCCAGCAGCTTAGGGACAGGTTCCTACGAGCAGTACTTC

clone_size: few
d_call: TRBD1
v_call: TRBV19
cdr3_length: 14
j_call: TRBJ2-2
cdr3_aa: CASRGDRDAGELFF
cdr3_nt: TGTGCCAGTAGGGGGGACAGGGACGCCGGGGAGCTGTTTTTT

clone_size: NA
d_call: TRBD1
v_call: TRBV19
cdr3_length: 13
j_call: TRBJ1-6
cdr3_aa: CAVRDRVNSPLHF
cdr3_nt: TGTGCCGTCCGGGACAGGGTTAATTCACCCCTCCACTTT